A selection of T cell receptor beta chains follows, all from one sample in a study of cytomegalovirus exposure and HLA in healthy donors. Only in-frame clones appear in the TCRdb table, and some are missing; sequencing was by immunoSEQ multiplex PCR. This table has under 200,000 clones, roughly 87% appearing once. Specimen: PBMCs. These receptors originate from a woman aged 25 to 39 in good health and CMV-seronegative. CDR3s include the opening cysteine and the closing phenylalanine or tryptophan. D genes are given only for firm matches. Only some rows state a clone size, as once, few, many or a class for expanded clones.

.,.,TRBV4-1,TRBJ2-4,CASSLAGLAKNIQYF,TGCGCCAGCAGCCTGGCGGGGCTAGCCAAAAACATTCAGTACTTC
once,.,TRBV28,TRBJ2-7,CASSEGQNYEQYF,TGTGCCAGCAGTGAGGGACAAAATTACGAGCAGTACTTC
.,.,TRBV5-1,TRBJ1-2,CASSLDGDYGYTF,TGCGCCAGCAGCTTGGACGGAGACTATGGCTACACCTTC
.,.,TRBV7-9,TRBJ2-7,CASSSTGTTYEQYF,TGTGCCAGCAGCTCCACAGGGACTACCTACGAGCAGTACTTC
few,.,TRBV5-5,TRBJ1-3,CASSLGGAGNTIYF,TGTGCCAGCAGCTTGGGGGGGGCTGGAAACACCATATATTTT
.,.,TRBV28,TRBJ1-2,CASSEQWTPVTYGYTF,TGTGCCAGCAGTGAGCAGTGGACACCTGTTACATATGGCTACACCTTC
.,.,TRBV6-6,TRBJ1-2,CASSYPDRSLYGYTF,TGTGCCAGCAGTTACCCCGACAGGTCCCTTTATGGCTACACCTTC
once,.,TRBV19,TRBJ1-5,CASRRGGRNGYQPQHF,TGTGCCAGTAGGAGGGGGGGGAGGAACGGGTATCAGCCCCAGCATTTT
.,TRBD1,TRBV10-3,TRBJ2-1,CAISEGQGVAYNEQFF,TGTGCCATCAGTGAGGGACAGGGGGTAGCCTACAATGAGCAGTTCTTC
.,.,TRBV6-5,TRBJ1-6,CASTGRVDSPLHF,TGTGCCAGCACCGGCAGGGTGGATTCACCCCTCCACTTT
.,.,TRBV18,TRBJ2-1,CASSFLVSSYNEQFF,TGTGCCAGCTCATTTCTCGTGAGCTCCTACAATGAGCAGTTCTTC
.,.,TRBV18,TRBJ2-7,CASSPAGGYEQYF,TGTGCCAGCTCCCCAGCGGGCGGCTACGAGCAGTACTTC
.,.,TRBV5-1,TRBJ2-1,CASSKRQSWNEQFF,TGCGCCAGCAGCAAGAGACAGTCTTGGAATGAGCAGTTCTTC
.,.,TRBV7-8,TRBJ2-5,CASSTPQGLIGETQYF,TGTGCCAGCAGCACCCCACAGGGTTTGATTGGCGAGACCCAGTACTTC
.,TRBD1,TRBV10-2,TRBJ1-5,CASSLIGTGDQPQHF,TGCGCCAGCAGTTTGATCGGGACAGGGGATCAGCCCCAGCATTTT
once,.,TRBV15,TRBJ1-5,CATSRGAGQPQHF,TGTGCCACCAGCAGAGGGGCCGGACAGCCCCAGCATTTT
.,.,TRBV9,TRBJ2-1,CASSVETRANEQFF,TGTGCCAGCAGCGTAGAGACCAGGGCCAATGAGCAGTTCTTC
.,.,TRBV28,TRBJ1-3,CASSFGGGNTIYF,TGTGCCAGCAGTTTTGGGGGGGGAAACACCATATATTTT
.,TRBD2,TRBV5-1,TRBJ2-3,CASSLDSGTSGRARTDTQYF,TGCGCCAGCAGCTTGGACTCCGGGACTAGCGGGAGGGCCCGCACAGATACGCAGTATTTT
.,.,TRBV27,TRBJ2-7,CASSLGAGPEQYF,TGTGCCAGCAGTTTGGGGGCCGGTCCCGAGCAGTACTTC
.,.,TRBV7-2,TRBJ1-2,CASSPPGAGGGYTF,TGTGCCAGCAGCCCACCCGGCGCAGGCGGGGGCTACACCTTC
.,TRBD1,TRBV7-9,TRBJ2-5,CASSHDREETQYF,TGTGCCAGCAGCCATGACAGGGAAGAGACCCAGTACTTC
.,.,TRBV11-2,TRBJ1-2,CASSSTQGQDGYTF,TGTGCCAGCAGCTCCACACAGGGTCAGGATGGCTACACCTTC
.,TRBD2,TRBV9,TRBJ2-5,CASSATSGQETQYF,TGTGCCAGCAGCGCGACTAGCGGCCAAGAGACCCAGTACTTC
.,.,TRBV11-2,TRBJ2-6,CASSLTLNSNVLTF,TGTGCCAGCAGCTTAACGCTCAACTCAAACGTCCTGACTTTC
.,TRBD1,TRBV19,TRBJ2-7,CASVAGTGTYEQYF,TGTGCCAGTGTTGCCGGGACAGGGACCTACGAGCAGTACTTC
.,TRBD2,TRBV5-1,TRBJ2-7,CASSLAPGTRGSKGSYEQYF,TGCGCCAGCAGCTTGGCCCCCGGGACTAGGGGTTCAAAAGGGTCCTACGAGCAGTACTTC
.,.,TRBV12-5,TRBJ1-2,CASAPSGAWGYTF,TGTGCTAGTGCCCCCAGCGGGGCTTGGGGCTACACCTTC
.,.,TRBV7-7,TRBJ2-7,CASSPSAGNEQYF,TGTGCCAGCAGCCCCTCGGCCGGGAACGAGCAGTACTTC
.,.,TRBV27,TRBJ2-7,CASSSRGRSSYEQYF,TGTGCCAGCAGTTCCCGGGGGAGGAGCTCCTACGAGCAGTACTTC
.,.,TRBV7-8,TRBJ1-5,CASSLGGGGYQPQHF,TGTGCCAGCAGCTTGGGGGGAGGTGGCTATCAGCCCCAGCATTTT
.,.,TRBV7-8,TRBJ1-4,CASSPSQTATNEKLFF,TGTGCCAGCAGCCCTTCCCAAACGGCAACTAATGAAAAACTGTTTTTT
few,.,TRBV5-1,TRBJ1-1,CASSWDLGGTEAFF,TGCGCCAGCAGCTGGGATTTGGGGGGCACTGAAGCTTTCTTT
once,TRBD1,TRBV18,TRBJ1-4,CASQTRQGDEKLFF,TGTGCCAGCCAGACGCGACAGGGGGATGAAAAACTGTTTTTT
.,.,TRBV6-1,TRBJ2-5,CASSDGSAFQETQYF,TGTGCCAGCAGTGATGGTAGCGCGTTCCAAGAGACCCAGTACTTC
.,.,TRBV29-1,TRBJ1-2,CSVIEQGADYGYTF,TGCAGCGTGATAGAACAGGGTGCGGACTATGGCTACACCTTC
.,TRBD1,TRBV11-2,TRBJ2-7,CASSPPTGGKYEQYF,TGTGCCAGCAGCCCCCCGACAGGGGGGAAATACGAGCAGTACTTC
.,.,TRBV7-9,TRBJ1-1,CASSRLEGSETEAFF,TGTGCCAGCAGCCGGCTTGAGGGAAGTGAAACTGAAGCTTTCTTT
.,.,TRBV6-5,TRBJ2-7,CASSYSPSWSSYEQYF,TGTGCCAGCAGTTACTCGCCCTCATGGAGCTCCTACGAGCAGTACTTC
.,TRBD2,TRBV9,TRBJ2-7,CASSVGTSGAYEQYF,TGTGCCAGCAGCGTAGGGACTAGCGGGGCCTACGAGCAGTACTTC
.,TRBD1,TRBV7-2,TRBJ1-5,CASSLTTGGKRNQPQHF,TGTGCCAGCAGCTTAACAACAGGGGGGAAACGCAATCAGCCCCAGCATTTT
.,TRBD2,TRBV25-1,TRBJ2-3,CASSEYGRGGARDTQYF,TGTGCCAGCAGTGAATATGGTCGCGGGGGGGCCCGAGATACGCAGTATTTT